This T cell receptor beta chain is from a study of blood T cell repertoires in COVID-19. Study at large: Nucleic acid was either cDNA or gDNA, and it came from T cells, B-cell-depleted T cells, or PBMCs.

In the source study's methods: How many nucleated cells were present was estimated from reference gene primer amplification. Profiled with immunoSEQ multiplex PCR; TCRdb holds only in-frame clones, not every one. The D gene and trimming were derived from the DNA, and the V and J assignments and clone size from that table. The sample carries approximately 440,000 clones, 87% recorded once. Cohorts were determined from participant-reported clinical history. Among Cohort 3 donors, those recovered had two negative PCRs, clearance, or symptom resolution. Unmatched junction bases numbered 5, after V lost 4 bases and J lost 4 bases. The CDR3 sequence is 14 residues long. CDR1 MDHEN and CDR2 SYDVKM come from the germline V gene.

This receptor was taken from a woman aged 18-29 years who had recovered from COVID-19. The chain combines TRBV28 with TRBJ1-1, with 8 bases aligning to TRBD1. The specimen was PBMCs or T cells enriched from blood (not recorded which). In DNA, the CDR3 is TGTGCCAGCAGTTCCCGACAGGGGAGCACTGAAGCTTTCTTT. Protein sequence: CASSSRQGSTEAFF.